The 27 T cell receptor beta chains below come from one sample, sequenced in a study of T cells in Graves' hyperthyroidism and ophthalmopathy. TCR beta CDR3 regions were amplified from RNA. HTBI primers drove first-round RT-PCR of the TCR CDR3. TCRdb reanalysed the multiplex PCR reads using MiXCR and keeps one entry per CDR3 protein. The table has 150,000 or so distinct CDR3 sequences, roughly a fifth seen once. Specimen: blood. Receptors originate from a woman aged 45-65 years with Graves' hyperthyroidism that later progressed to Graves' ophthalmopathy.

This clonotype was seen more than once but under ten times. The rearrangement links TRBV29-1 to TRBJ2-7; the match to TRBD1 covers 10 bases. Germline V gene lookup returns CDR1 SQVTM and CDR2 ANQGSEA. V was clipped by 6 bases and J by 6 bases; unmatched bases: 2. This CDR3 has 11 residues. This chain's CDR3 is CSVDRGREQYF. The CDR3 nucleotides read TGCAGCGTAGACAGGGGGCGCGAGCAGTACTTC.

This clonotype was detected a few times. The rearrangement joins TRBV20-1 to TRBJ2-1; 14 nucleotides match TRBD2. V was clipped by 3 bases and J by 8 bases; unmatched bases: 9. CDR1 and CDR2 (germline): DFQATT, SNEGSKA (reference sequence). The CDR3 is made up of 16 amino acids. As DNA, the CDR3 is TGCAGTGCTAGGGGACTAGCGGGAGCCATGACCGATGAGCAGTTCTTC. Protein product: CSARGLAGAMTDEQFF.

This clonotype appeared many times. The rearrangement joins TRBV6-2 or TRBV6-3 to TRBJ2-7, with D perhaps matching TRBD1 (6 bases). V dropped 6 bases and J dropped 4 bases, with 13 bases sitting between them. Germline CDR1 MNHEY, CDR2 SVGEGT. The CDR3 consists of 13 residues. CDR3 bases: TGTGCCAGCAGCCACGGACAGCTTTACGAGCAGTACTTC. Protein sequence: CASSHGQLYEQYF.

This clonotype was seen at least ten times. The gene calls are TRBV20-1 and TRBJ2-3; the D is unclear. CDR1 and CDR2 from the germline V gene are DFQATT and SNEGSKA (reference sequence). The CDR3 is 11 residues long. V lost 5 bases and J lost 0, with 3 bases in between. In DNA form, the CDR3 reads TGCAGTGCTGCTAGCACAGATACGCAGTATTTT. Translation gives CSAASTDTQYF.

This sequence joins TRBV11-1 and TRBJ1-1; D is uncertain. Germline CDR1 is SGHAT and CDR2 is FQDESV (reference sequence). V was cut by 5 bases and J by 10 bases, with 2 bases left in between. The CDR3 is 8 residues long. The CDR3 DNA sequence: TGTGCCAGCAGCCCAGCTTTCTTT. It translates to CASSPAFF.

The chain combines TRBV6-1 with TRBJ1-2; D gene ambiguous. With 0 bases removed from V and 8 bases from J, the gap between germline ends came to 13 bases. The CDR3 is made up of 14 amino acids. From germline, CDR1 is MNHNS and CDR2 SASEGT. The CDR3 nucleotides read TGTGCCAGCAGTGAAGCTTGGGGTTTGACAGGCTACACCTTC. It is translated as CASSEAWGLTGYTF.

There are a few counts of this clonotype. This sequence joins TRBV7-2 and TRBJ1-5; 7 nucleotides match TRBD1. The CDR3 is made up of 16 amino acids. V dropped 1 base and J dropped 2; count of bases not matched to a gene: 5. The germline V gene encodes CDR1 SGHTA and CDR2 FQGNSA. Here the CDR3 reads CASSLVQGRGNQPQHF. The CDR3 DNA follows: TGTGCCAGCAGCTTAGTACAGGGGAGGGGCAATCAGCCCCAGCATTTT.

This clonotype was picked up many times. This chain joins TRBV20-1 and TRBJ1-2; D is perhaps TRBD1 (5 bases). V was cut by 6 bases and J by 2 bases, with 13 bases left in between. The CDR3 has 13 residues. Germline-derived CDR1 and CDR2 are DFQATT and SNEGSKA (reference sequence). CDR3 sequence: CSAPRRENYGYTF. DNA of the CDR3: TGCAGTGCCCCTCGCAGGGAGAACTATGGCTACACCTTC.

This clonotype was seen at least ten times. J is TRBJ2-7 and V is TRBV7-9; tentatively, D is TRBD2 (6 bases). CDR3 size: 14 residues. V lost 5 bases and J 7 bases, leaving 18 bases between the germline ends. Germline V gives CDR1 SEHNR, CDR2 FQNEAQ (reference sequence). The CDR3 sequence is CASSPSAGRGEQYF. CDR3 in DNA: TGTGCCAGCAGCCCTTCTGCGGGGCGAGGGGAGCAGTACTTC. The full variable domain, its missing parts supplied by reference TRBV7-9 and TRBJ2-7, is DTGVSQNPRHKITKRGQNVTFRCDPISEHNRLYWYRQTLGQGPEFLTYFQNEAQLEKSRLLSDRFSAERPKGSFSTLEIQRTEQGDSAMYLCASSPSAGRGEQYFGPGTRLTVT.

This clonotype was seen repeatedly, ten times or more. The V gene is TRBV20-1, the J gene TRBJ2-3; 12 positions match TRBD2. Unmatched junction bases numbered 11, after V lost 6 bases and J lost 4 bases. The germline V gene has CDR1 DFQATT and CDR2 SNEGSKA (reference sequence). The CDR3 extends over 16 amino acids. The CDR3 coding sequence is TGCAGTGCCCAACCACTAGCGGGAGGAGGGGCAGATACGCAGTATTTT. Translation gives CSAQPLAGGGADTQYF.

The chain recombines TRBV11-2 with TRBJ2-2; TRBD2 matches 12 bases. The CDR3 sequence is 15 residues long. Germline assignment: CDR1 SGHAT and CDR2 FQNNGV. The V segment lost 6 bases and the J segment 7 bases; nucleotides outside the gene matches: 6. The CDR3 nucleotides read TGTGCCAGCAGGTGGACTAGCGGGATGGGCGGGGAGCTGTTTTTT. It codes for CASRWTSGMGGELFF. Complete variable domain (other parts from reference TRBV11-2 and TRBJ2-2): EAGVAQSPRYKIIEKRQSVAFWCNPISGHATLYWYQQILGQGPKLLIQFQNNGVVDDSQLPKDRFSAERLKGVDSTLKIQPAKLEDSAVYLCASRWTSGMGGELFFGEGSRLTVL.

This clonotype was picked up many times. This sequence joins TRBV5-1 and TRBJ1-2; D perhaps matches TRBD1 (6 bases). Germline V gives CDR1 SGHRS, CDR2 YFSETQ. There are 15 residues in the CDR3. Trimming stripped 5 bases from V and 7 bases from J, with 21 bases between. The CDR3 reads CASSSQTGPPTGYTF. In nucleotides, the CDR3 is TGCGCCAGCAGTTCTCAGACAGGACCCCCTACTGGCTACACCTTC.

This clonotype showed up just a few times. The chain links TRBV20-1 to TRBJ2-1, with 7 nucleotides matching TRBD2. Germline values: CDR1 DFQATT, CDR2 SNEGSKA (reference sequence). The CDR3 is made up of 16 amino acids. J gave up 3 bases and V 6 bases, and 14 bases lay outside the gene matches. CDR3 coding DNA: TGCAGTGCGCGGACTAGTCGGCCCATTATCTACAATGAGCAGTTCTTC. Its translation is CSARTSRPIIYNEQFF.

The V gene is TRBV2, the J gene TRBJ2-5, with TRBD2 identical over 9 bases. There are 15 residues in the CDR3. Looked up from germline, CDR1 is SNHLY and CDR2 is FYNNEI. Losses at the gene ends were 4 bases for V and 6 bases for J; bases not matched to a gene: 9. The CDR3, as DNA: TGTGCCAGCAGTGGCGTAGGTAGCGGGAGAAAGACCCAGTACTTC. Translated: CASSGVGSGRKTQYF.

This clonotype occurred a few times. V and J are TRBV6-1 and TRBJ1-2, with D possibly being TRBD1 (6 bases). Germline V gene lookup returns CDR1 MNHNS and CDR2 SASEGT. The CDR3 extends over 12 amino acids. V was clipped by 8 bases and J by 8 bases, with 15 bases between them. CDR3 sequence: CASGRGSGGYTF. CDR3 bases: TGTGCCAGCGGGAGGGGGAGCGGGGGCTACACCTTC.

This clonotype was seen only a few times. This chain joins TRBV10-3 and TRBJ1-1; D might be TRBD1 (5 bases). CDR1 ENHRY and CDR2 SYGVKD come from the germline V gene. V was pared by 10 bases and J by 3 bases, with 18 bases between. This CDR3 spans 14 amino acids. The CDR3 DNA reads as TGTGCCACCATTCAGGGTGACGGGTACACTGAAGCTTTCTTT. This codes for CATIQGDGYTEAFF.

J is TRBJ1-1 and V is TRBV24-1; a possible D gene is TRBD1 (5 bases). The V gene's germline CDR1 is KGHDR and CDR2 SFDVKD. Trimming removed 3 bases from V and 5 bases from J, with 18 bases in between. The CDR3 contains 16 residues. CDR3 sequence (DNA): TGTGCCACCAGTGATGCCCTGGGACGGGCACCGACTGAAGCTTTCTTT. Residues: CATSDALGRAPTEAFF.

At least ten counts were recorded for this clonotype. The chain couples TRBV28 to TRBJ1-1; 8 bases map to TRBD1. After removal of 6 bases from V and 7 bases from J, the junction contained 7 bases not matched to a gene. The germline V gene encodes CDR1 MDHEN and CDR2 SYDVKM. This CDR3 spans 13 amino acids. The DNA for the CDR3 is TGTGCCAGCAGGGAGACAGGGGTCGGTGAAGCTTTCTTT. Its translation is CASRETGVGEAFF.

This clonotype came up a few times. This sequence joins TRBV10-3 and TRBJ1-1; TRBD1 matches 7 bases. Looked up from germline, CDR1 is ENHRY and CDR2 is SYGVKD. V was pared by 4 bases and J by 3 bases, with 11 bases of the junction left unmatched. This CDR3 region has 16 residues. The CDR3 DNA reads as TGTGCCATCAGTGCTTCTGAGGACAGGTCCGACACTGAAGCTTTCTTT. As protein: CAISASEDRSDTEAFF.

The J gene is TRBJ2-2, the V gene TRBV20-1; 7 positions match TRBD1. Trimming took 3 bases from V and 5 from J; bases not matched to a gene: 9. This CDR3 comprises 15 residues. Germline lookup yields CDR1 DFQATT and CDR2 SNEGSKA (reference sequence). CDR3 DNA sequence: TGCAGTGCTAGGCCTGCCAGGGGGTTAACCGGGGAGCTGTTTTTT. Protein product: CSARPARGLTGELFF.

The chain has TRBV6-1 and TRBJ2-1, with D maybe TRBD1 (5 bases). Per germline, CDR1 MNHNS and CDR2 SASEGT. Trimming stripped 5 bases from V and 5 bases from J, with 10 bases between. There are 13 residues in the CDR3. CDR3 in amino acids: CASSQGINNEQFF. CDR3 bases: TGTGCCAGCAGTCAGGGTATTAACAATGAGCAGTTCTTC.

This clonotype was detected many times. J is TRBJ2-7 and V is TRBV3-1; 12 bases match TRBD2. The CDR3 has 16 residues. Germline V gene data show CDR1 as LGHDT and CDR2 as YNNKEL (reference sequence). Trimming took 3 bases from V and 4 from J; bases not matched to a gene: 7. Written as DNA, the CDR3 is TGTGCCAGCAGCCATCCGACTAGCGGGAGTAAGTACGAGCAGTACTTC. Translated: CASSHPTSGSKYEQYF.

This clonotype was observed at least ten times. The chain's CDR3 is CASSSTSGRALDTQYF. CDR3 nucleotide sequence: TGTGCCAGCAGCTCTACTAGCGGGAGGGCCTTAGATACGCAGTATTTT. The gene calls are TRBV7-8 and TRBJ2-3, with 13 bases that match TRBD2. The CDR3 runs 16 residues. Looked up from germline, CDR1 is SGHVS and CDR2 is FQNEAQ. J lost 5 bases, V lost 4 bases, and 6 bases had no gene match.

This clonotype has at least ten counts. The chain uses TRBV20-1 and TRBJ2-5; D is unresolved. The CDR3 extends over 17 amino acids. CDR1 and CDR2 from the germline V gene are DFQATT and SNEGSKA (reference sequence). Trimming cost V 3 bases and J 0 bases, with 20 bases left between them. The CDR3 sequence: CSASQGWVTGDQETQYF. In DNA, the CDR3 is TGCAGTGCTAGCCAAGGCTGGGTGACTGGTGACCAAGAGACCCAGTACTTC.

This chain links TRBV11-2 with TRBJ2-5, with D hard to call. There are 16 residues in the CDR3. Germline V CDR1 and CDR2: SGHAT, FQNNGV. Trimming removed 5 bases at V and 5 bases at J, with 21 bases between. CDR3 protein: CASSQPINAADETQYF. CDR3 bases: TGTGCCAGCAGCCAACCGATAAATGCGGCTGACGAGACCCAGTACTTC.

The chain has TRBV29-1 and TRBJ2-3; D may be TRBD2 (6 bases). The CDR3 runs to 13 residues. From germline, CDR1 is SQVTM and CDR2 ANQGSEA. V dropped 6 bases and J dropped 2 bases, with 12 bases sitting between them. The CDR3 bases are TGCAGCGTCTCGGGACTCCTCACAGATACGCAGTATTTT. Protein: CSVSGLLTDTQYF.

V and J are TRBV29-1 and TRBJ2-6; D is possibly TRBD2 (7 bases). Germline assignment: CDR1 SQVTM and CDR2 ANQGSEA. Between the trimmed V and J ends, which lost 5 bases and 4 bases, there was a span of 15 bases. This CDR3 has 15 residues. This CDR3 reads CSVTYKGGGANVLTF. The CDR3 region has the DNA TGCAGCGTTACGTATAAGGGGGGGGGGGCCAACGTCCTGACTTTC.